This T cell receptor beta chain was recovered during a study of glioma-infiltrating T cells (dated by TCRdb to the mid-2010s). For the study in its entirety: Glioma tissue, non-neoplastic brain tissue and matched peripheral blood mononuclear cells were used as sources from which TCR alpha- and beta-chain repertoires were sequenced. To measure how far tissue and blood T-cell populations diverged, each tissue-infiltrating repertoire was compared against the peripheral blood repertoire of the same patient. Three low-grade glioma patients, several primary glioblastoma patients, and three non-glioma patients who contributed non-neoplastic brain tissue made up the paired cohort.

The iRepertoire nested amplicon-rescue multiplex PCR (arm-PCR) platform was used to amplify TCR alpha and beta CDR3 regions from RNA. The input for one-step reverse transcription and amplification was roughly 95-400 ng of tissue mRNA or PBMC total RNA. After bead purification, a secondary multiplex PCR added Illumina adapters, and libraries were gel-purified between 200 and 400 bp. Demultiplexing relied on internal 6-nucleotide barcodes carried by the libraries. Libraries were sequenced on an Illumina MiSeq with 2x220 or 2x250 nucleotide paired-end reads. The study's own analysis went as follows. Paired reads were merged using FLASH 1.2.11 and aligned with BWA-MEM to the GRCh37 human genome, and TRA and TRB reads were then extracted. An IMGT-derived reference of cassette sequences and CDR3 motifs, with pseudogenes included, was used for V and J assignment. Three-frame translation of reads was performed, and productive CDR3s were defined as those with a C...FGXG motif and no stop codons. Unique combinations of V-J cassette pair and CDR3 amino acid sequence were defined as clonotypes. Hamming distance filtering was applied to reads, with thresholds set by the sequence error rate of each sample in mapped regions. The raw public data were reprocessed by TCRdb itself: fastp quality trimming at Q25, MiXCR clonotype calling, in-frame beta chains only. Rows with one shared CDR3 protein collapse into an entry with the most common genes and DNA. The V and J calls reflect TCRdb's pipeline rather than the authors' work. The sample records about 10,000 distinct CDR3 sequences, 56% of which are singletons. Around 20% of the sample lies in the top ten.

The investigation overall reported the following: Very few CDR3 sequences were found to be shared between tissue and blood, and this scarcity was attributed to high CDR3 diversity and limited sampling. In non-neoplastic patients, VJ-independent divergence between tissue and blood fell below expectation, whereas in all gliomas, and especially in low-grade gliomas, the divergence rose above expectation. The group comparisons were based on small numbers of patients: three non-neoplastic, three low-grade glioma and seven to nine glioblastoma patients.

A note on this clonotype: Its antigen specificity is not known. No base qualities exist here, and no much larger clone lies one base off it.

V and J lose 6 bases and 3 bases, and a span of 12 bases separates them. CDR1 and CDR2, looked up from the germline V gene (reference sequence), are MNHNY and SVGAGI. From the cysteine up to the phenylalanine, the CDR3 has a length of 14 residues. Kept here is only the CDR3 DNA, which spans 42 bases and is read in frame from base 1. The chain is encoded by TRBV6-6 joined to TRBJ2-1, with no D gene named confidently. Sequenced sample: glioma tissue, nonneoplastic brain tissue, or PBMCs (not recorded which). This receptor was identified in a human donor with low-grade glioma or glioblastoma, undergoing nonglioma brain surgery, or in good health (not recorded which). The CDR3 region: CASSPFGLYNEQFF. The bases read TGTGCCAGCAGCCCTTTTGGTCTCTACAATGAGCAGTTCTTC.